Each of the 30 T cell receptor beta chains below was sequenced from the same sample in a study of OX40 agonist ivuxolimab in advanced cancers. Using immunoSEQ multiplex PCR, the repertoire was profiled, and TCRdb retains in-frame clones only, with some absent. The sample has some 99,000 clones; roughly 94% are singletons. The starting material was CD4+ or CD8+ T cells sorted from blood, obtained in a trial of the OX40 agonist ivuxolimab. Source of these receptors: an adult with an advanced solid tumor such as melanoma, head and neck, liver or kidney cancer.

The gene calls are TRBV18 and TRBJ2-3; D is undetermined. This CDR3 region has 16 residues. The V end was cut by 6 bases, the J end by 0 bases, with 16 bases between. Germline V CDR1 and CDR2: KGHSH, LQKENI. CDR3 region: CASSPRPGASTDTQYF. In DNA, the CDR3 is TGTGCCAGCTCCCCAAGGCCCGGCGCTAGCACAGATACGCAGTATTTT.

The chain recombines TRBV6-1 with TRBJ2-7; 7 bases map to TRBD2. Per germline, CDR1 MNHNS and CDR2 SASEGT. This CDR3 contains 14 residues. V was clipped by 6 bases and J by 5 bases; unmatched bases: 10. CDR3 DNA: TGTGCCAGCAGAGACCTAACCGGGAGGCACGAGCAGTACTTC. Translating gives CASRDLTGRHEQYF.

The chain links TRBV15 to TRBJ2-1; 13 nucleotides match TRBD2. This CDR3 spans 20 amino acids. Germline assignment: CDR1 LNHNV and CDR2 YYDKDF (reference sequence). J lost 7 bases, V lost 0 bases, and 15 bases had no gene match. The CDR3 spells CATSRDPSEPGLAGANEQFF. CDR3 DNA: TGTGCCACCAGCAGAGATCCGTCCGAGCCAGGACTAGCGGGGGCAAATGAGCAGTTCTTC.

V usage is TRBV6-1 and J usage is TRBJ1-6; D perhaps matches TRBD1 (6 bases). Trimming stripped 1 base from V and 7 bases from J, with 11 bases between. Germline V gene lookup returns CDR1 MNHNS and CDR2 SASEGT. The CDR3 has 15 amino acids. The CDR3 loop reads CASSEVRGPNSPLHF. DNA for the CDR3: TGTGCCAGCAGTGAAGTGCGGGGGCCGAATTCACCCCTCCACTTT.

The gene calls are TRBV7-2 and TRBJ2-7; either TRBD1 or TRBD2 may fit D (6 bases each). Germline CDR1 reads SGHTA; CDR2 reads FQGNSA. The CDR3 consists of 16 residues. Trimming stripped 1 base from V and 9 bases from J, with 22 bases between. CDR3 protein: CASSLGGGTLSTGQYF. The CDR3, as DNA: TGTGCCAGCAGCTTAGGAGGAGGGACACTTTCGACCGGGCAGTACTTC.

This chain connects TRBV11-1 to TRBJ2-7, with TRBD1 as a possible D gene (5 bases). This CDR3 region has 13 residues. The germline V gene encodes CDR1 SGHAT and CDR2 FQDESV (reference sequence). The V gene lost 4 bases and the J gene lost 4 bases, with 11 bases spanning the gap. The CDR3 DNA reads TGTGCCAGCAGCTCCTCAGGGTGGTACGAGCAGTACTTC. It codes for CASSSSGWYEQYF.

V and J are TRBV5-1 and TRBJ2-6; D is ambiguous. The CDR3 covers 16 residues. The V gene lost 0 bases and the J gene lost 2 bases, with 9 bases spanning the gap. CDR1 is SGHRS, CDR2 YFSETQ, per germline. The CDR3 bases are TGCGCCAGCAGCTTGGTGGGTCAGCCTGGGGCCAACGTCCTGACTTTC. Translated, it gives CASSLVGQPGANVLTF.

The rearrangement links TRBV19 to TRBJ2-7, with a weak D call TRBD2 (6 bases). CDR1 and CDR2 from the germline V gene are LNHDA and SQIVND (reference sequence). V shed 10 bases and J shed 2 bases, with 15 bases lying between them. The CDR3 sequence is 13 residues long. CDR3 residues: CATGRETPYEQYF. The DNA of the CDR3 is TGTGCCACGGGGCGGGAAACTCCCTACGAGCAGTACTTC. Filled out from reference TRBV19 and TRBJ2-7, the complete variable domain reads DGGITQSPKYLFRKEGQNVTLSCEQNLNHDAMYWYRQDPGQGLRLIYYSQIVNDFQKGDIAEGYSVSREKKESFPLTVTSAQKNPTAFYLCATGRETPYEQYFGPGTRLTVT.

This clone has a single count. The rearrangement uses TRBV14 and TRBJ2-7; 9 bases fit TRBD1. This CDR3 has 14 residues. Germline lookup yields CDR1 SGHDN and CDR2 FVKESK. Germline trimming cut 4 bases from V and 3 bases from J; bases unmatched to any gene: 4. CDR3 in DNA: TGTGCCAGCAGCCGGGACAGGGATCACTACGAGCAGTACTTC. Encoded protein: CASSRDRDHYEQYF. Combining the CDR3 with reference TRBV14 and TRBJ2-7 gives the whole variable domain EAGVTQFPSHSVIEKGQTVTLRCDPISGHDNLYWYRRVMGKEIKFLLHFVKESKQDESGMPNNRFLAERTGGTYSTLKVQPAELEDSGVYFCASSRDRDHYEQYFGPGTRLTVT.

The rearrangement links TRBV11-2 to TRBJ1-4; the D is unclear. V was trimmed by 1 base and J by 8 bases, leaving 8 bases between them. Per germline, CDR1 SGHAT and CDR2 FQNNGV. This CDR3 is 13 amino acids long. The CDR3 region has the DNA TGTGCCAGCAGCTTAGGAGGGAGAGAAAAACTGTTTTTT. Amino acids: CASSLGGREKLFF. Supplemented by reference TRBV11-2 and TRBJ1-4, the full variable domain reads EAGVAQSPRYKIIEKRQSVAFWCNPISGHATLYWYQQILGQGPKLLIQFQNNGVVDDSQLPKDRFSAERLKGVDSTLKIQPAKLEDSAVYLCASSLGGREKLFFGSGTQLSVL.

The chain recombines TRBV5-1 with TRBJ2-6; D perhaps matches TRBD1 (8 bases). Germline CDR1 and CDR2: SGHRS and YFSETQ. Trimming took 3 bases from V and 4 from J, leaving 20 bases between them. This CDR3 has 18 amino acids. In DNA form, the CDR3 reads TGCGCCAGCAGCTCTCTCTGGACAGGGACTAACGGGGCCAACGTCCTGACTTTC. Translated: CASSSLWTGTNGANVLTF.

The rearrangement joins TRBV5-1 to TRBJ2-7; 15 nucleotides line up with TRBD2. J was trimmed by 6 bases and V by 4 bases; bases with no gene match: 2. The germline V gene encodes CDR1 SGHRS and CDR2 YFSETQ. The CDR3 spans 14 residues. The CDR3 DNA is TGCGCCAGCAGCGCGGGACTAGCGGGGGGCGAGCAGTACTTC. Encoded protein: CASSAGLAGGEQYF.

The chain is built from TRBV7-6 and TRBJ1-5; D is perhaps TRBD1 (6 bases). V was clipped by 5 bases and J by 0 bases, with 11 bases between them. The CDR3 spans 15 residues. Germline-derived CDR1 and CDR2 are SGHVS and FNYEAQ. CDR3 sequence reads: CASSQDSFSNQPQHF. In DNA, the CDR3 is TGTGCCAGCAGCCAGGACAGCTTTAGCAATCAGCCCCAGCATTTT.

This sequence joins TRBV28 and TRBJ1-2; 7 bases agree with TRBD1. Germline loops: CDR1 MDHEN, CDR2 SYDVKM. The CDR3 consists of 13 residues. The V and J ends lost 4 bases and 5 bases, in that order; junction bases with no gene match: 4. CDR3 nucleotides: TGTGCCAGCAGTTCGGGACAGTTTTATGGCTACACCTTC. It is translated as CASSSGQFYGYTF.

The chain combines TRBV7-2 with TRBJ2-5, with D perhaps TRBD2 (6 bases). Between the trimmed V and J ends, which lost 2 bases and 7 bases, there was a span of 20 bases. Germline V CDR1 and CDR2: SGHTA, FQGNSA. The CDR3 is 16 amino acids. The CDR3 DNA sequence: TGTGCCAGCAGCTTACTGGGCGCCGCTGGGGGGTTGACCCAGTACTTC. Amino acids: CASSLLGAAGGLTQYF.

V usage is TRBV9 and J usage is TRBJ2-7; a possible D gene is TRBD2 (6 bases). Germline V gives CDR1 SGDLS, CDR2 YYNGEE. Trimming removed 4 bases from V and 3 bases from J, with 14 bases in between. CDR3 length: 14 residues. CDR3 loop: CASSRDSKYYEQYF. CDR3 nucleotide sequence: TGTGCCAGCAGCAGGGACTCCAAATACTACGAGCAGTACTTC.

The chain is built from TRBV19 and TRBJ2-1; 9 bases agree with TRBD1. V lost 10 bases and J lost 16; bases outside the gene matches: 14. This CDR3 contains 12 residues. Germline lookup yields CDR1 LNHDA and CDR2 SQIVND (reference sequence). The CDR3 DNA follows: TGTGCCACCTCCGCGTGGGGACAGGGTTTTTTCTTC. It yields the protein CATSAWGQGFFF.

The CDR3, as DNA: TGTGCCAGCAGTGAAGGGTTGAGTGGTGAAAAACTGTTTTTT. Protein sequence: CASSEGLSGEKLFF. This rearrangement joins TRBV6-1 to TRBJ1-4; D is ambiguous. Germline-derived CDR1 and CDR2 are MNHNS and SASEGT. The V end lost 1 base, the J end lost 7 bases, and 10 bases lay between the germline ends. The CDR3 runs to 14 residues.

This chain connects TRBV7-3 to TRBJ2-1, with D possibly being TRBD2 (5 bases). The length of the CDR3 is 13 residues. Trimming took off 5 bases at V and 6 bases at J, with 11 bases between the two ends. Per germline, CDR1 SGHTA and CDR2 FQGTGA. The CDR3 coding sequence is TGTGCCAGCAGCCTCGACTATTTCAATGAGCAGTTCTTC. Amino acid sequence: CASSLDYFNEQFF.

V usage is TRBV10-3 and J usage is TRBJ2-1; the D gene is possibly TRBD2 (5 bases). The germline V gene has CDR1 ENHRY and CDR2 SYGVKD. The CDR3 sequence is 14 residues long. Trimming pared 10 bases from V and 1 base from J, leaving 14 bases between. The CDR3 DNA reads TGTGCCACGTTAGACGGAGGATCCTACAATGAGCAGTTCTTC. It is translated as CATLDGGSYNEQFF.

This chain joins TRBV25-1 and TRBJ2-3; 8 bases line up with TRBD2. Germline V gene sequence: CDR1 MGHDK, CDR2 SYGVNS. J was trimmed by 5 bases and V by 2 bases; bases with no gene match: 6. The CDR3 covers 15 residues. CDR3 loop: CASSEPRGARDTQYF. CDR3 bases: TGTGCCAGCAGTGAACCGCGGGGGGCGCGAGATACGCAGTATTTT.

The V call is TRBV9, the J call TRBJ1-3; a possible D gene is TRBD1 (5 bases). CDR3 length equals 16 residues. CDR1 and CDR2 (germline): SGDLS, YYNGEE. V was shortened by 5 bases and J by 0 bases, with 15 bases between the two germline ends. In nucleotides, the CDR3 is TGTGCCAGCAGTCCTCCGGGACGAGGCTCTGGAAACACCATATATTTT. The encoded protein is CASSPPGRGSGNTIYF.

The genes are TRBV27 and TRBJ1-1; D gene unclear. CDR1 and CDR2 (germline): MNHEY, SMNVEV (reference sequence). The V end was cut by 4 bases, the J end by 0 bases, with 15 bases between. This CDR3 spans 16 amino acids. Here the CDR3 DNA reads TGTGCCAGCAGTTGGGGAGGGTGGGCCATGAACACTGAAGCTTTCTTT. Translated, it gives CASSWGGWAMNTEAFF.

This clone appeared a single time. The CDR3 DNA sequence: TGTGCCAGCAGTGAAGCGCGGGGCCCCAAGCAGCCCCAGCATTTT. This translates into CASSEARGPKQPQHF. The chain carries TRBV6-1 and TRBJ1-5; D may be TRBD1 (5 bases). V was clipped by 0 bases and J by 7 bases, with 13 bases between them. Germline V gene data show CDR1 as MNHNS and CDR2 as SASEGT. This CDR3 comprises 15 residues.

The chain has TRBV7-9 and TRBJ2-5, with TRBD2 identical over 8 bases. Unmatched junction bases numbered 9, after V lost 11 bases and J lost 7 bases. This CDR3 region has 12 residues. CDR1 is SEHNR and CDR2 is FQNEAQ in the germline V gene (reference sequence). The CDR3 DNA reads TGTGCCCGGGGGGGTAATGGAGGGACCCAGTACTTC. Residues: CARGGNGGTQYF.

The chain recombines TRBV6-4 with TRBJ1-3; D is unclear. The CDR3 totals 14 residues. Looked up from germline, CDR1 is MRHNA and CDR2 is SNTAGT. In DNA, the CDR3 is TGTCCTCCCTACGGCCCTGTCTTCGGAAACACCATATATTTT. It yields the protein CPPYGPVFGNTIYF.

J is TRBJ1-2 and V is TRBV5-5, with a weak D call TRBD1 (5 bases). V lost 4 bases and J lost 6, with 16 bases in between. CDR1 SGHKS and CDR2 YYEKEE come from the germline V gene (reference sequence). There are 14 residues in the CDR3. The CDR3 DNA reads TGTGCCAGCAGCCCAACGGGGGTTTCGGATGGCTACACCTTC. It encodes CASSPTGVSDGYTF.

V usage is TRBV28 and J usage is TRBJ2-7, with 9 bases aligning to TRBD1. CDR1 is MDHEN and CDR2 is SYDVKM in the germline V gene. This CDR3 has 16 amino acids. V lost 6 bases, J lost 1 base, and 10 bases stayed unmatched. CDR3 in amino acids: CASSNRPGQGSYEQYF. In DNA, the CDR3 is TGTGCCAGCAGCAACCGGCCGGGACAGGGTTCCTACGAGCAGTACTTC.

The chain has TRBV28 and TRBJ1-5; 10 bases map to TRBD1. Germline CDR1 and CDR2: MDHEN and SYDVKM. J lost 7 bases, V lost 2 bases, and 11 bases had no gene match. The CDR3 extends over 17 amino acids. The DNA of the CDR3 is TGTGCCAGCAGTTTAAAGCCCGACAGGGGGCGTGGGCAGCCCCAGCATTTT. This translates into CASSLKPDRGRGQPQHF.

The chain combines TRBV2 with TRBJ2-3, with no clear D. CDR3 length: 15 residues. CDR1 SNHLY and CDR2 FYNNEI come from the germline V gene. The V end was cut by 6 bases, the J end by 0 bases, with 13 bases between. The CDR3 region is CASSPLRPSTDTQYF. CDR3 sequence (DNA): TGTGCCAGCAGCCCACTGCGCCCTAGCACAGATACGCAGTATTTT.